This TCR beta chain was observed in a study of blood T cell repertoires in COVID-19 (dated by TCRdb to 2020 to 2022). With respect to the entire study: Samples from collaborators originated in the United States, Italy and Spain and spanned both the acute and convalescent phases of COVID-19. The prospective study material was composed of cDNA or gDNA derived from T cells, B-cell-depleted T cells, or PBMCs. The dataset comprised deeply sampled blood TCRbeta repertoires from subjects exposed to, actively infected with, or recovered from COVID-19. The repertoires were released in a freely available public database meant as a resource for research on the immune response to SARS-CoV-2. Samples came from the ongoing ImmuneRACE study (first 160 participants) plus 1,254 subjects from 6 global collaborators. The sample metadata nearly always contained a de-identified subject ID, COVID-19 status, age in years and sex. Where available, HLA class I and class II types were taken from metadata supplied by the sample provider and were not determined by assay-based typing.

Worth noting for this clone: Its target antigen remains unknown. No much larger clone exists at a distance of one base, and base qualities are not known.

TCRbeta CDR3 regions were amplified from genomic DNA by means of the immunoSEQ Assay, a bias-controlled multiplex PCR. Per the authors' processing: The number of nucleated cells in each sample was estimated from the amplification of reference gene primers within the assay. To quantify the absolute abundance of each unique TCRbeta CDR3 rearrangement, sequence reads were collapsed and filtered. For each sample, productive Simpson clonality was calculated by taking the square root of Simpson's diversity index across productive rearrangements. In its TCRdb copy, this immuneACCESS table keeps in-frame sequences only and misses some clones. Where compared with another copy, unresolved V genes explain less than half of these, and the others have no known cause. Clone size and V and J calls were adopted from that table, with D and trimming inferred from the DNA. Across this sample there are some 490,000 clones, with approximately 91% seen only once. The ten top clones hold 6.5% to 8.5% of the sample.

The germline V gene gives CDR1 as SGDLS and CDR2 as YYNGEE. From the cysteine up to the phenylalanine, the CDR3 has a length of 14 residues. The DNA shown is the 42-base CDR3, in frame from base 1. Trimming takes 4 bases from V and 4 bases from J, and the germline ends sit 14 bases apart. Results the study describes overall, beyond this receptor: How much clinical and demographic metadata was included differed by source and by participant, and the metadata was provided uncurated.

Enrolling through a virtual design, the prospective study's participants ranged in age from roughly 18 to 89 years and lived across 24 United States geographic areas. To assign participants to cohorts, the prospective study relied on clinical history that participants themselves reported in a screening survey and a study questionnaire. ImmuneRACE Cohort 3 recovered participants were defined by two consecutive negative NP/OP PCR tests, healthcare professional clearance, or symptom resolution. In the prospective study, mobile phlebotomists collected whole blood, serum and a nasopharyngeal or oropharyngeal swab from each participant. Additional blood draws and questionnaires over a roughly two-month period could optionally be provided by prospective study participants. Before DNA extraction, blood samples from the prospective study were shipped at room temperature or frozen.

The sequencing input was PBMCs or T cells enriched from blood (not recorded which). The chain was built from TRBV9 and TRBJ1-2, with TRBD1 perhaps the D gene, on 6 matching bases. This TCR derives from an older woman who had recovered from COVID-19. CDR3 sequence: CASSPQGFGYGYTF. The nucleotides are TGTGCCAGCAGCCCACAGGGTTTTGGCTATGGCTACACCTTC.